The T cell receptor beta chain under discussion was sequenced for a study of cytomegalovirus exposure and HLA in healthy donors. General study points: V- and J-gene trimming of TCR beta was linked (in a later analysis) to a missense DCLRE1C variant. HLA restriction was apparent for most CMV-associated TCR beta chains in a later analysis.

The PCR was carried out with 60 Vbeta primers and 13 Jbeta primers. Method: immunoSEQ multiplex PCR; TCRdb's copy keeps in-frame clones and lacks some. The data contain approximately 73,000 clones, roughly 70% of them singletons. Germline CDR1 is SQVTM and CDR2 is ANQGSEA. The CDR3 sequence is 24 residues long. Trimming took off 7 bases at V and 8 bases at J, with 51 bases between the two ends. With regard to this clone: The target antigen is unknown.

This chain links TRBV29-1 with TRBJ2-1; TRBD1 is a possible D gene (5 bases). The receptor was isolated from a man between 65 and 80 years old in good health and CMV-seronegative. Input material: PBMCs. CDR3 in amino acids: CSGSSGIVPKGPMKVGYSAYEQFF. CDR3 nucleotides: TGCAGCGGTTCGTCGGGTATTGTCCCCAAGGGGCCGATGAAAGTTGGGTACTCCGCGTATGAGCAGTTCTTC.